This T cell receptor beta chain was retrieved from a study of human T cells and chemical hapten exposure. Time point here: pre-sensitization, week 0. The treatment was: therapeutic diphenylcyclopropenone sensitization with weekly scalp DPC. TCRdb processed the RACE reads anew with MiXCR; each CDR3 protein has one entry. Of around 330,000 distinct CDR3 sequences listed, about 5% are singletons. Deletions cut 3 bases from V and 2 bases from J, with 15 bases between. The CDR3 runs to 15 residues. Germline V gives CDR1 DFQATT, CDR2 SNEGSKA (reference sequence). This sequence was found in a woman between 18 and 29 years old with alopecia areata. Some clones in this sample may be carry-over from other donors' samples. The sequenced sample was whole blood, obtained in connection with sensitization to the hapten diphenylcyclopropenone (DPC). The chain recombines TRBV20-1 with TRBJ2-3; tentatively, D is TRBD1 (6 bases). DNA of the CDR3: TGCAGTGCTAGTCTAGGGGGTGTTAACACAGATACGCAGTATTTT. Its translation: CSASLGGVNTDTQYF.